These 11 T cell receptor beta chains originate from one sample sequenced in a study of Graves' ophthalmopathy and Graves' hyperthyroidism. CDR3 regions of TCR beta were amplified from RNA transcripts. After a first-round RT-PCR with HTBI primers, a second-round multiplex PCR was run. TCRdb re-analysed the multiplex PCR reads in MiXCR, keeping a single row per CDR3 protein. The table shows around 600,000 distinct CDR3 sequences, with 35% to 50% occurring only once. The sample was peripheral blood. Source of these receptors: an adult man with Graves' ophthalmopathy.

J is TRBJ1-5 and V is TRBV2; TRBD1 is a possible D gene (6 bases). Germline loops: CDR1 SNHLY, CDR2 FYNNEI. The CDR3 spans 13 residues. This chain's CDR3 is CAPEGGRGQPQHF. The CDR3, as DNA: TGTGCACCGGAGGGGGGAAGGGGTCAGCCCCAGCATTTT.

V is TRBV25-1 and J is TRBJ1-3; TRBD1 is a possible D gene (5 bases). The V and J ends lost 9 bases and 4 bases respectively, with 13 bases between them. CDR3 length: 13 residues. Germline CDR1 is MGHDK and CDR2 is SYGVNS. Here the CDR3 reads CARVGAAGNTIYF. DNA for the CDR3: TGTGCCAGGGTAGGGGCGGCCGGAAACACCATATATTTT.

The chain carries TRBV12-5 and TRBJ2-7; D is unresolved. Germline CDR1 and CDR2: LGHNT and FRNRAP. V was trimmed by 4 bases and J by 5 bases, leaving 3 bases between them. The CDR3 is 10 residues long. The CDR3 sequence is CASGSDEQYF. CDR3 in DNA: TGTGCTAGTGGTTCAGACGAGCAGTACTTC.

The sample holds a few counts of this clonotype. The chain is built from TRBV10-2 and TRBJ2-1; TRBD2 matches at 8 bases. V trimming: 3 bases; J trimming: 2 bases; junction bases outside the gene matches: 3. Germline V gene lookup returns CDR1 WSHSY and CDR2 SAAADI. CDR3 size: 15 residues. CDR3 in DNA: TGCGCCAGCAGTGAATACGGGGGGGCCTACAATGAGCAGTTCTTC. The encoded protein is CASSEYGGAYNEQFF.

This rearrangement joins TRBV7-9 to TRBJ1-2; TRBD1 matches 7 bases. This CDR3 comprises 14 residues. The ends lost 6 bases at V and 1 base at J; junction bases unmatched: 5. Per germline, CDR1 SEHNR and CDR2 FQNEAQ (reference sequence). The DNA for the CDR3 is TGTGCCAGCAGTCCCGGACAGGTTAACTATGGCTACACCTTC. It translates to CASSPGQVNYGYTF. The entire variable domain, with the rest obtained from reference TRBV7-9 and TRBJ1-2, is as follows: DTGVSQNPRHKITKRGQNVTFRCDPISEHNRLYWYRQTLGQGPEFLTYFQNEAQLEKSRLLSDRFSAERPKGSFSTLEIQRTEQGDSAMYLCASSPGQVNYGYTFGSGTRLTVV.

Concerning this clonotype: A much larger clone lies one base from this, so it may be a read error. The V call is TRBV5-1, the J call TRBJ2-5, with TRBD2 identical over 11 bases. CDR3 length equals 14 residues. Germline CDR1 is SGHRS and CDR2 is YFSETQ. The CDR3 bases are TGCGCCAGCAGCTTGACTAGCGGGAGAGAGGCCCAGTACTTC. Encoded protein: CASSLTSGREAQYF.

This clonotype showed up many times. The V gene is TRBV15, the J gene TRBJ1-1; D is undetermined. Trimming removed 3 bases from V and 7 bases from J, with 15 bases in between. Germline CDR1 reads LNHNV; CDR2 reads YYDKDF (reference sequence). The CDR3 sequence is 14 residues long. As DNA, the CDR3 is TGTGCCACCAGCAGGGGTTCTGACTTCGGTGAAGCTTTCTTT. It specifies CATSRGSDFGEAFF. The whole variable domain, filled in from reference TRBV15 and TRBJ1-1, reads DAMVIQNPRYQVTQFGKPVTLSCSQTLNHNVMYWYQQKSSQAPKLLFHYYDKDFNNEADTPDNFQSRRPNTSFCFLDIRSPGLGDTAMYLCATSRGSDFGEAFFGQGTRLTVV.

The V call is TRBV25-1, the J call TRBJ1-3; maybe TRBD1 (6 bases). Trimming removed 4 bases from V and 0 bases from J, with 10 bases in between. Germline CDR1 reads MGHDK; CDR2 reads SYGVNS. The CDR3 has 15 amino acids. The CDR3 is CASSVPGDSGNTIYF. In DNA form, the CDR3 reads TGTGCCAGCAGTGTACCAGGGGACTCTGGAAACACCATATATTTT.

Notes on this clonotype: A single base separates this from a much larger clone, so it may be a read error. The rearrangement links TRBV9 to TRBJ2-5; 11 bases line up with TRBD2. In germline, CDR1 is SGDLS, CDR2 YYNGEE. The CDR3 sequence is 15 residues long. V shed 4 bases, J shed 4 bases, and the junction held 6 bases outside the gene matches. The CDR3 nucleotides are TGTGCCAGCAGCAATGTAGCGGGAGGGCGAGAGACCCAGTACTTC. Amino acids: CASSNVAGGRETQYF.

This clonotype was detected many times. The gene calls are TRBV9 and TRBJ1-5; 10 bases line up with TRBD1. The CDR3 spans 15 residues. Looked up from germline, CDR1 is SGDLS and CDR2 is YYNGEE. Trimming cost V 0 bases and J 7 bases; bases outside gene matches: 4. The CDR3 protein is CASSVGGDRGQPQHF. In DNA form, the CDR3 reads TGTGCCAGCAGCGTAGGGGGGGACAGGGGACAGCCCCAGCATTTT.

The sample holds many counts of this clonotype. This rearrangement joins TRBV4-1 to TRBJ1-1, with D maybe TRBD1 (5 bases). The V end was cut by 4 bases, the J end by 1 base, with 13 bases between. Germline loops: CDR1 MGHRA, CDR2 YSYEKL. The CDR3 runs 15 residues. CDR3 loop: CASSLRPGRNTEAFF. CDR3 in DNA: TGCGCCAGCAGCCTTCGCCCGGGACGGAACACTGAAGCTTTCTTT.